These T cell receptor beta chains were read from a single sample in a study of Graves' ophthalmopathy and Graves' hyperthyroidism. From the multiplex PCR reads, TCRdb called clonotypes with MiXCR, one entry per CDR3 protein. The sample gives over 500,000 distinct CDR3 sequences, approximately 22% of which show up once; approximately 6.9% is in the top ten. The sequencing sample was made of peripheral blood. The receptors stem from a woman aged 18 to 35 with stable Graves' hyperthyroidism. Some clones in this sample may be carry-over from other donors' samples. Both conserved end residues are part of each CDR3. Fields, in order: V gene, clone size, D gene, J gene, CDR3 protein, CDR3 DNA. A D gene is named only where the DNA matches it firmly. Part of the rows lack a size; the others show once, few, many or a class for expanded clones.

>TRBV2|many|-|TRBJ2-5
CASSLRSSMETQYF
TGTGCCAGCAGCCTCAGGTCCTCAATGGAGACCCAGTACTTC
>TRBV2|few|-|TRBJ1-5
CASSDEAPSGPQHF
TGTGCCAGCAGTGACGAGGCCCCGTCTGGACCCCAGCATTTT
>TRBV20-1|many|TRBD2|TRBJ2-7
CSARLAGGTYEQYF
TGCAGTGCCAGACTAGCGGGGGGTACCTACGAGCAGTACTTC
>TRBV4-1|many|TRBD1|TRBJ1-6
CASSQDRRGNSPLHF
TGCGCCAGCAGCCAAGATCGCAGGGGGAATTCACCCCTCCACTTT
>TRBV6-2/TRBV6-3|many|-|TRBJ1-5
CASSTLRAQHF
TGTGCCAGCAGTACCCTCCGGGCCCAGCATTTT
>TRBV20-1|many|TRBD1|TRBJ2-7
CSALLTGGPGEQYF
TGCAGTGCTCTTCTGACAGGGGGCCCGGGGGAGCAGTACTTC
>TRBV6-5|few|-|TRBJ1-2
CASSYPKTGNYGYTF
TGTGCCAGCAGTTACCCAAAGACAGGAAACTATGGCTACACCTTC
>TRBV7-2|many|-|TRBJ1-6
CASSLMAPDYSPLHF
TGTGCCAGCAGCTTAATGGCGCCCGACTATTCACCCCTCCACTTT
>TRBV12-3/TRBV12-4|many|-|TRBJ1-5
CASSQGHRAQHF
TGTGCCAGCAGCCAGGGACATCGGGCCCAGCATTTT
>TRBV6-5|-|-|TRBJ1-1
CASSYGTGPTEAFF
TGTGCCAGCAGTTACGGCACAGGGCCCACTGAAGCCTTCTTT
>TRBV4-1|few|-|TRBJ1-3
CASSQVSGNTIYF
TGCGCCAGCAGCCAAGTCTCTGGAAACACCATATATTTT
>TRBV7-2|-|-|TRBJ2-2
CASSRRGRTRGELFF
TGTGCCAGCAGTAGACGAGGACGGACGCGCGGGGAGCTGTTTTTT
>TRBV7-9|few|-|TRBJ2-7
CASSLAKGQPSEQYF
TGTGCCAGCAGCTTAGCTAAGGGCCAGCCCTCCGAGCAGTACTTC
>TRBV28|-|-|TRBJ2-7
CASSWGQAGEQYF
TGTGCCAGCAGTTGGGGCCAGGCCGGGGAGCAGTACTTC
>TRBV12-3/TRBV12-4|many|-|TRBJ2-2
CASSSSHVLFF
TGTGCCAGCAGTTCTAGCCACGTCCTGTTTTTT
>TRBV2|many|-|TRBJ1-3
CATASVGNTIYF
TGTGCCACCGCCAGCGTAGGAAACACCATATATTTT
>TRBV27|many|TRBD1|TRBJ1-1
CASSQGLEAFF
TGTGCCAGTTCACAGGGGTTGGAAGCTTTCTTT
>TRBV6-5|many|TRBD2|TRBJ2-3
CASSSRLAGRSDTQYF
TGTGCCAGCAGTTCTCGACTAGCGGGGAGGTCAGATACGCAGTATTTT
>TRBV2|-|-|TRBJ1-1
CASKNDRRNTEAFF
TGTGCCAGCAAAAACGATCGACGGAACACTGAAGCTTTCTTT
>TRBV6-1|-|-|TRBJ2-7
CASSEQTVTYEQYF
TGTGCCAGCAGTGAACAGACAGTTACCTACGAGCAGTACTTC
>TRBV6-5|many|-|TRBJ1-3
CASSTDGNTIYF
TGTGCCAGCAGTACAGACGGAAACACCATATATTTT
>TRBV6-1|few|-|TRBJ2-4
CASRGGGEKNIKYF
TGTGCCAGCAGAGGAGGCGGGGAAAAAAACATTAAGTACTTC
>TRBV27|-|-|TRBJ1-6
CASSGFPNGSPLHF
TGTGCCAGCAGTGGATTCCCGAACGGTTCACCCCTCCACTTT
>TRBV11-2|-|-|TRBJ2-2
CASSLDMRGATGELFF
TGTGCCAGCAGCTTAGATATGAGGGGGGCCACCGGGGAGCTGTTTTTT
>TRBV6-1|-|TRBD2|TRBJ2-7
CASSGYSGRDYEQYF
TGTGCCAGCAGTGGCTATAGCGGGAGGGACTACGAGCAGTACTTC
>TRBV27|few|-|TRBJ1-5
CASSSGWGALQPQHF
TGTGCCAGCAGCTCCGGATGGGGGGCTCTACAGCCCCAGCATTTT
>TRBV12-3/TRBV12-4|many|TRBD1|TRBJ1-3
CASSSGGAGNTIYF
TGTGCCAGCAGTTCAGGGGGCGCTGGAAACACCATATATTTT
>TRBV12-3/TRBV12-4|many|-|TRBJ1-5
CASSPRRLVGNQPQHF
TGTGCCAGCAGTCCCCGACGTCTGGTGGGCAATCAGCCCCAGCATTTT
>TRBV30|-|TRBD1|TRBJ2-7
CAWSETGTGGGEQYF
TGTGCCTGGAGTGAAACCGGGACAGGAGGAGGCGAGCAGTACTTC
>TRBV11-2|many|-|TRBJ1-3
CASSLEGTRNTIYF
TGTGCCAGCAGCTTAGAAGGGACAAGAAACACCATATATTTT
>TRBV18|-|-|TRBJ1-2
CASSPLQDYGYTF
TGTGCCAGCTCACCACTTCAGGACTATGGCTACACCTTC
>TRBV6-1|-|TRBD1|TRBJ1-2
CASKRTGDGYTF
TGTGCCAGCAAGAGGACAGGGGATGGCTACACCTTC
>TRBV5-1|-|-|TRBJ1-1
CASSPDGPRNTEAFF
TGCGCCAGCAGCCCCGATGGGCCAAGGAACACTGAAGCTTTCTTT
>TRBV5-4|-|-|TRBJ1-1
CASSLVKTGNTEAFF
TGTGCCAGCAGCTTGGTAAAGACGGGGAACACTGAAGCTTTCTTT
>TRBV6-1|many|-|TRBJ2-7
CASSKGTHYEQYF
TGTGCCAGCTCGAAAGGGACCCACTACGAGCAGTACTTC
>TRBV30|-|-|TRBJ1-6
CAWSVAGLRYNSPLHF
TGTGCCTGGAGTGTAGCAGGATTACGGTATAATTCACCCCTCCACTTT
>TRBV7-2|many|-|TRBJ2-7
CASSSQGLYEQYF
TGTGCCAGCAGCTCCCAGGGACTCTACGAGCAGTACTTC
>TRBV29-1|many|-|TRBJ2-4
CSVEDRQGSEPPLAKNIQYF
TGCAGCGTTGAAGATCGGCAGGGCAGTGAACCCCCACTAGCCAAAAACATTCAGTACTTC
>TRBV19|many|-|TRBJ2-5
CASSMQGMQETQYF
TGTGCCAGTAGTATGCAGGGAATGCAAGAGACCCAGTACTTC
>TRBV15|many|-|TRBJ1-2
CATSSEYLLVGASGYTF
TGTGCCACCAGCAGCGAATACCTTCTCGTCGGGGCGAGTGGCTACACCTTC
>TRBV6-1|many|-|TRBJ1-5
CASTPRTAGNQPQHF
TGTGCCAGCACCCCTCGGACAGCGGGCAATCAGCCCCAGCATTTT
>TRBV5-1|few|-|TRBJ2-1
CASSLARGDNEQFF
TGCGCCAGCAGCTTGGCCAGGGGGGACAATGAGCAGTTCTTC
>TRBV6-1|-|TRBD2|TRBJ2-3
CASRTSGASTDTQYF
TGTGCCAGCCGGACTAGCGGAGCTAGCACAGATACGCAGTATTTT
>TRBV6-1|-|TRBD1|TRBJ2-7
CASMRTGFYEQYF
TGTGCCAGCATGCGGACAGGATTCTACGAGCAGTACTTC
>TRBV28|many|TRBD2|TRBJ2-2
CASTLSGSASITGELFF
TGTGCCAGCACCCTCAGCGGGAGCGCCTCCATCACCGGGGAGCTGTTTTTT
>TRBV7-3|many|-|TRBJ2-7
CASSPLQGSYEQYF
TGTGCCAGCAGTCCCCTTCAGGGCAGCTACGAGCAGTACTTC
>TRBV27|many|-|TRBJ1-2
CASSLVGGANYGYTF
TGTGCCAGCAGTTTGGTTGGGGGCGCCAACTATGGCTACACCTTC